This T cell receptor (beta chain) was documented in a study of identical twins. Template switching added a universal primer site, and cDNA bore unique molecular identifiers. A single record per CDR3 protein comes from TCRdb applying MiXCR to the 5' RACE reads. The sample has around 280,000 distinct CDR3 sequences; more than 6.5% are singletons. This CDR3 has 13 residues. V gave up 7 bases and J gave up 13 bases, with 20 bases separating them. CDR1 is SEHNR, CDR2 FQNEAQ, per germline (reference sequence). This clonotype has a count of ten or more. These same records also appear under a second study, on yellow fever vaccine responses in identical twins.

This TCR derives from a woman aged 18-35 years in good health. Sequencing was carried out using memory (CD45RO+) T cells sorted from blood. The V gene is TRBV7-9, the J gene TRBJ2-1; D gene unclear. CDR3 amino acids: CASNQPTTLGQFF. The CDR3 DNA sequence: TGTGCCAGCAACCAACCAACTACCCTCGGACAGTTCTTC.